A selection of T cell receptor beta chains follows, all from one sample in a study of spatial heterogeneity in lung cancer. Each CDR3 protein gets one entry after TCRdb re-called the 5' RACE reads with MiXCR. The sample consists of some 110,000 distinct CDR3 sequences, 9% to 15% of them appearing once. Material: PBMCs, obtained at follow-up. The receptors were gathered from a male donor with early-stage non-small cell lung cancer. Each CDR3 is given with its conserved first and last residue. The D gene is left open where the match is weak. Some rows have no size entry. The others give once, few or many, or a class for an expanded clone.

J | D | size | V | length | CDR3 | DNA
TRBJ2-1 | - | - | TRBV7-3 | 13 | CASSLSSGNEQFF | TGTGCCAGCAGTCTCTCGAGTGGAAATGAGCAGTTCTTC
TRBJ2-1 | - | - | TRBV7-2 | 15 | CASSLGRYIQVTQFF | TGTGCCAGCAGCTTAGGCCGGTACATACAAGTTACGCAGTTCTTC
TRBJ2-1 | - | few | TRBV24-1 | 17 | CATSDLQVLVADNEQFF | TGTGCCACCAGTGATTTGCAAGTACTAGTCGCGGACAATGAGCAGTTCTTC
TRBJ1-1 | TRBD1 | many | TRBV7-2 | 13 | CASSLGQLTEAFF | TGTGCCAGCAGCTTGGGACAGCTTACTGAAGCTTTCTTT
TRBJ2-7 | TRBD1 | many | TRBV7-9 | 14 | CASSLDRGSYEQYF | TGTGCCAGCAGCCTAGACAGGGGGAGCTACGAGCAGTACTTC
TRBJ2-2 | TRBD2 | few | TRBV20-1 | 14 | CSARAAGDTGELFF | TGCAGTGCTAGAGCAGCGGGGGACACCGGGGAGCTGTTTTTT
TRBJ1-2 | - | - | TRBV4-1 | 16 | CASSQSGRQARDGYTF | TGCGCCAGCAGCCAATCAGGGCGCCAAGCCAGGGATGGCTACACCTTC
TRBJ2-6 | - | few | TRBV27 | 17 | CASSLEGSPLWANVLTF | TGTGCCAGCAGTTTAGAAGGGTCCCCTTTGTGGGCCAACGTCCTGACTTTC
TRBJ2-7 | - | few | TRBV7-9 | 12 | CASSQENAKQYF | TGTGCCAGCAGCCAAGAAAACGCCAAGCAGTACTTC
TRBJ2-2 | - | few | TRBV7-3 | 17 | CASSSRVSTASTGELFF | TGTGCCAGCAGCTCTAGGGTCTCGACAGCGAGTACCGGGGAGCTGTTTTTT
TRBJ2-1 | TRBD1 | many | TRBV7-3 | 15 | CASSLARQGKGEQFF | TGTGCCAGCAGCCTCGCTCGACAGGGGAAGGGTGAGCAGTTCTTC
TRBJ1-1 | - | - | TRBV6-1 | 13 | CASSEPRRGEAFF | TGTGCCAGCAGTGAACCCAGAAGGGGGGAAGCTTTCTTT
TRBJ2-7 | TRBD1 | - | TRBV9 | 15 | CASSVAYRGPYEQYF | TGTGCCAGCAGCGTAGCCTACAGGGGACCCTACGAGCAGTACTTC
TRBJ2-1 | TRBD2 | few | TRBV11-3 | 15 | CASSFSGVRGNEQFF | TGTGCCAGCAGCTTCAGCGGGGTACGCGGCAATGAGCAGTTCTTC
TRBJ1-2 | - | - | TRBV29-1 | 13 | CSGAGTRDYGYTF | TGCAGCGGTGCCGGGACAAGGGACTATGGCTACACCTTC